The 6 T cell receptor beta chains presented below share a single source sample, sequenced in a study of T cell repertoires in cytomegalovirus infection. Their antigens remain unidentified. Via MiXCR, TCRdb re-called the reads, giving one row per CDR3 protein. Altogether 65,000 to 85,000 distinct CDR3 sequences are present, 25% to 30% being singletons, with the ten largest covering 50% to 65%. The sequencing used CD8+ T cells from cultured PBMCs, collected from culture after CMV antigen stimulation. The receptor set was obtained from a human donor in good health (CMV status not recorded). Some clones in this sample may be carry-over from other donors' samples.

This chain connects TRBV20-1 to TRBJ2-5, with D hard to call. Trimming stripped 6 bases from V and 3 bases from J, with 14 bases between. CDR1 is DFQATT, CDR2 SNEGSKA, per germline (reference sequence). The CDR3 covers 13 residues. The CDR3 loop reads CSAVKPSEETQYF. CDR3 bases: TGCAGTGCAGTAAAACCCTCTGAAGAGACCCAGTACTTC.

This clonotype has a single count. The V gene is TRBV5-6, the J gene TRBJ2-2, with no clear D. The V end lost 4 bases, the J end lost 6 bases, and 7 bases lay between the germline ends. The germline V gene encodes CDR1 SGHDT and CDR2 YYEEEE. The CDR3 loop spans 12 amino acids. In nucleotides, the CDR3 is TGTGCCAGCAGCGAAACGGCCGGGGAGCTGTTTTTT. This gives the protein CASSETAGELFF.

The V call is TRBV2, the J call TRBJ2-7; 10 bases are shared with TRBD2. The CDR3 runs 15 residues. V dropped 4 bases and J dropped 9; count of bases not matched to a gene: 12. Germline CDR1 and CDR2: SNHLY and FYNNEI. The CDR3 coding sequence is TGTGCCAGCAGTGGGCCAGCGGGAGGGTCTGGTGGGCAGTACTTC. Translation gives CASSGPAGGSGGQYF.

This clonotype was detected many times. This chain connects TRBV6-5 to TRBJ1-1, with 9 bases lining up with TRBD1. Germline V gene sequence: CDR1 MNHEY, CDR2 SVGAGI. The CDR3 is 13 residues long. The V gene end was trimmed by 5 bases and the J gene end by 7 bases; junction bases not matched to a gene: 5. CDR3 DNA: TGTGCCAGCAGTCCCGGACAGGGGATTGAAGCTTTCTTT. Translation: CASSPGQGIEAFF.

This clonotype has only a few counts. The chain combines TRBV19 with TRBJ1-1; possible D gene TRBD1, 5 bases. Germline assignment: CDR1 LNHDA and CDR2 SQIVND (reference sequence). Trimming cost V 7 bases and J 4 bases, with 16 bases left between them. The CDR3 length is 14 residues. The CDR3 DNA sequence: TGTGCCAGTACCATCGGGGGTGTCGGCACTGAAGCTTTCTTT. Encoded protein: CASTIGGVGTEAFF.

This clonotype was counted many times. DNA of the CDR3: TGTGCCAGCAGCCAAGATCCCTACGAGCAGTACTTC. As protein: CASSQDPYEQYF. The J gene is TRBJ2-7, the V gene TRBV3-1; D call uncertain. CDR1 LGHDT and CDR2 YNNKEL come from the germline V gene (reference sequence). With 0 bases removed from V and 2 bases from J, the gap between germline ends came to 2 bases. The CDR3 sequence is 12 residues long.